One and the same sample provided the 13 T cell receptor beta chains below, sequenced in a study of post-analysis software for immune sequencing data. Study-wide points: In patients, about five TRBV segments were more frequent than in controls, with TRBV5-6, TRBV5-1 and TRBV20-1 among them.

Unique molecular identifiers were carried by the TCR beta cDNA libraries. One entry per CDR3 protein results from TCRdb running MiXCR on the PCR reads. This repertoire shows fewer than 850,000 distinct CDR3 sequences, more than 45% found once; its top ten account for 4.9%. Their cognate antigens are unknown. The sequenced sample was blood. The source of these receptors is a girl under 18 with multiple sclerosis.

This clonotype has more than one count but fewer than ten. The V gene is TRBV29-1, the J gene TRBJ2-5; tentatively, D is TRBD1 (5 bases). V was trimmed by 1 base and J by 2 bases, leaving 14 bases between them. Germline V CDR1 and CDR2: SQVTM, ANQGSEA. The CDR3 sequence is 15 residues long. This chain's CDR3 is CSVEGARAIQETQYF. The CDR3 nucleotides are TGCAGCGTTGAAGGGGCCAGGGCGATTCAAGAGACCCAGTACTTC.

This clonotype was observed a few times. CDR3 nucleotide sequence: TGTGCCATCAGCGGTAGCGGGAGAGTCGCCTACGAGCAGTACTTC. Its protein is CAISGSGRVAYEQYF. J is TRBJ2-7 and V is TRBV10-3, with 9 bases aligning to TRBD2. Germline V CDR1 and CDR2: ENHRY, SYGVKD. The CDR3 loop spans 15 amino acids. The V segment lost 6 bases and the J segment 2 bases; nucleotides outside the gene matches: 8.

Notes on this clonotype: A much larger clone lies one base from this, so it may be a read error. This rearrangement joins TRBV20-1 to TRBJ2-7, with TRBD2 matching over 7 bases. Unmatched junction bases numbered 23, after V lost 8 bases and J lost 1 base. Per germline, CDR1 DFQATT and CDR2 SNEGSKA (reference sequence). The CDR3 has 18 amino acids. This CDR3 is CSTISGGGRIITSYEQYF. DNA of the CDR3: TGCAGTACTATCTCGGGGGGAGGCCGCATTATTACGTCCTACGAGCAGTACTTC.

The gene calls are TRBV20-1 and TRBJ2-7, with 8 nucleotides matching TRBD2. Germline V gives CDR1 DFQATT, CDR2 SNEGSKA (reference sequence). The length of the CDR3 is 13 residues. V dropped 3 bases and J dropped 0; count of bases not matched to a gene: 1. The CDR3 loop is CSARREDSYEQYF. The CDR3 nucleotides read TGCAGTGCTAGGCGGGAGGACTCCTACGAGCAGTACTTC.

The chain links TRBV4-2 to TRBJ2-3; 7 bases are a match to TRBD1. The CDR3 contains 16 residues. The J segment lost 0 bases and the V segment lost 4 bases, leaving 7 bases of the junction unmatched. The germline V gene has CDR1 LGHNA and CDR2 YNFKEQ. This chain's CDR3 is CASSRYRGSSTDTQYF. CDR3 sequence (DNA): TGTGCCAGCAGCCGATACAGGGGCTCTAGCACAGATACGCAGTATTTT.

The chain uses TRBV20-1 and TRBJ2-7, with D tentatively TRBD1 (5 bases). The V gene's germline CDR1 is DFQATT and CDR2 SNEGSKA (reference sequence). V was trimmed by 5 bases and J by 3 bases, leaving 8 bases between them. This CDR3 has 11 residues. CDR3 residues: CSAPQVYEQYF. For the CDR3, the DNA is TGCAGTGCTCCACAGGTCTACGAGCAGTACTTC.

The chain couples TRBV9 to TRBJ2-3; D gene uncertain. This CDR3 contains 13 residues. The V end was cut by 3 bases, the J end by 4 bases, with 9 bases between. CDR1 and CDR2 (germline): SGDLS, YYNGEE. The CDR3, as DNA: TGTGCCAGCAGCGCCAATCTAGCAGATACGCAGTATTTT. Translated, it gives CASSANLADTQYF.

The J gene is TRBJ2-5, the V gene TRBV5-8, with TRBD2 identical over 7 bases. The J call is in doubt because the DNA end fits TRBJ2-7 better. The germline gives CDR1 SGHTS, CDR2 YDEGEE. CDR3 length: 17 residues. The CDR3 loop is CASRNWGGVRSGDEQYF. CDR3 coding DNA: TGTGCCAGCAGGAACTGGGGGGGAGTTCGATCTGGGGACGAGCAGTACTTC.

Worth noting for this clonotype: One end of the junction does not line up with germline, which may come from a read error. The rearrangement joins TRBV12-3 or TRBV12-4 to TRBJ2-3, with D hard to call. The CDR3 is 13 amino acids. The DNA for the CDR3 is TGTGCCAGCAGCACCCTGAGCGCAGATGCGCAATATTTT. Protein: CASSTLSADAQYF.

This clonotype was counted a few times. The rearrangement joins TRBV7-2 to TRBJ2-5; tentatively, D is TRBD1 (6 bases). Trimming removed 1 base at V and 1 base at J, with 10 bases between. Germline lookup yields CDR1 SGHTA and CDR2 FQGNSA. The length of the CDR3 is 15 residues. CDR3: CASSLVGTSQETQYF. In DNA form, the CDR3 reads TGTGCCAGCAGCTTAGTTGGGACATCCCAAGAGACCCAGTACTTC.

V and J are TRBV28 and TRBJ1-3; D unclear. Germline lookup yields CDR1 MDHEN and CDR2 SYDVKM. CDR3 size: 15 residues. V was pared by 2 bases and J by 0 bases, with 8 bases between. The CDR3 here is CASSLTVSSGNTIYF. The CDR3 DNA follows: TGTGCCAGCAGTTTAACGGTCTCCTCTGGAAACACCATATATTTT.

This clonotype appeared a few times. The genes are TRBV7-8 and TRBJ2-3; 7 bases line up with TRBD2. The CDR3 sequence is 15 residues long. The germline V gene has CDR1 SGHVS and CDR2 FQNEAQ. The trim removed 7 bases at V and 5 bases at J, leaving 12 bases unmatched. The CDR3 loop is CASTPEAGVVDTQYF. The DNA for the CDR3 is TGTGCCAGCACCCCCGAGGCGGGAGTGGTAGATACGCAGTATTTT.

This clonotype was counted between two and nine times. This chain's CDR3 is CSARPSGRRGETQYF. CDR3 DNA: TGCAGTGCTAGACCGAGCGGGAGACGAGGAGAGACCCAGTACTTC. This sequence joins TRBV20-1 and TRBJ2-5; 8 bases align to TRBD2. CDR1 DFQATT and CDR2 SNEGSKA come from the germline V gene (reference sequence). V dropped 2 bases and J dropped 4; count of bases not matched to a gene: 9. The CDR3 extends over 15 amino acids.